This T cell receptor (beta chain) was sequenced for a study of T cells in Graves' hyperthyroidism and ophthalmopathy. Findings of the study overall: Researchers report that a 13 V-J model separated ophthalmopathy from stable hyperthyroidism.

Per germline, CDR1 SSHAT and CDR2 FNYEAQ (reference sequence). This CDR3 region has 15 residues. The table lists this clonotype with a count of one. No antigen is known for it. A clone one base away is much larger, so this may be a read error. Extraction of PBMCs used roughly 10 ml of fresh peripheral blood. It was RNA transcripts that yielded the amplified TCR beta CDR3 regions. The HTBI primer set drove a first-round RT-PCR of the TCR CDR3. MiXCR, applied by TCRdb to the multiplex PCR reads, yields one record per CDR3 protein. The repertoire includes hundreds of thousands of distinct CDR3 sequences, 35% to 45% of them detected once, and about 8.9% sits in the top ten.

The sequenced sample was blood. The chain couples TRBV7-7 to TRBJ2-5; tentative D call: TRBD2 (6 bases). This clonotype was sampled from a man between 18 and 29 years old with Graves' hyperthyroidism. CDR3 coding DNA: TGTGCTAGCACTTTGGGGACCGGGAGCAAAGAGACCCAGTACTTC. It translates to CASTLGTGSKETQYF.